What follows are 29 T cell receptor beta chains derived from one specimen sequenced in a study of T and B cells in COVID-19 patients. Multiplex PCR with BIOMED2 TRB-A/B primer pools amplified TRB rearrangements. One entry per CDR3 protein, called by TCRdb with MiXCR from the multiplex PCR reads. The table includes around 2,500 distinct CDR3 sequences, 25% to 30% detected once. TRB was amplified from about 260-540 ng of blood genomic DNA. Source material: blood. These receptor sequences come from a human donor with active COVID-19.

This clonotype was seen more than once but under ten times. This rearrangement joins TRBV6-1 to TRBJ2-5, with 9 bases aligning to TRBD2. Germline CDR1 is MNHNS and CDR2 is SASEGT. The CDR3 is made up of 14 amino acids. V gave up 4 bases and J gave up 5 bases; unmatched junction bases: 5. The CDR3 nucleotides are TGTGCCAGCAGTGGCGGGAGGGCCTGGGAGACCCAGTACTTC. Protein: CASSGGRAWETQYF.

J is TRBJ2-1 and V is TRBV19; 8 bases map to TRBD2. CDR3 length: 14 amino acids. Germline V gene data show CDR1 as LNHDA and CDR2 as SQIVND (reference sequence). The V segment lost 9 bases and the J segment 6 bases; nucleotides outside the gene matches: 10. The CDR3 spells CASPEDGGANEQFF. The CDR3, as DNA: TGTGCCAGCCCGGAGGACGGGGGGGCCAATGAGCAGTTCTTC. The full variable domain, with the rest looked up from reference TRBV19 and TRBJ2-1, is DGGITQSPKYLFRKEGQNVTLSCEQNLNHDAMYWYRQDPGQGLRLIYYSQIVNDFQKGDIAEGYSVSREKKESFPLTVTSAQKNPTAFYLCASPEDGGANEQFFGPGTRLTVL.

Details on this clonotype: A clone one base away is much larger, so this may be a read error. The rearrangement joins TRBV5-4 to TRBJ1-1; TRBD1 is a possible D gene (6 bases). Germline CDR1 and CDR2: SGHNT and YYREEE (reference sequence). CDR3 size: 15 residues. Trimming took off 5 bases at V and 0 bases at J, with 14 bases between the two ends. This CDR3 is CASRLNWDMNTEAFF. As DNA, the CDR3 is TGTGCCAGCAGGCTTAACTGGGACATGAACACTGAAGCTTTCTTT.

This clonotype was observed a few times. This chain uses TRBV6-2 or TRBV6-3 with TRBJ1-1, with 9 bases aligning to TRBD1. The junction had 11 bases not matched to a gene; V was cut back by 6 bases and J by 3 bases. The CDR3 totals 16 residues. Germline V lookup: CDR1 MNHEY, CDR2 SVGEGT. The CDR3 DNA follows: TGTGCCAGCAGCCGGACAGGGGCCCGGAGTGACACTGAAGCTTTCTTT. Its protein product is CASSRTGARSDTEAFF.

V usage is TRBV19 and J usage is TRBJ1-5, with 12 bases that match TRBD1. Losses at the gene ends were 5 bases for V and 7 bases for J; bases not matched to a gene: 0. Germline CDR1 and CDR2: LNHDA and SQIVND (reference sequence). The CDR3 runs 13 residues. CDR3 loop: CASSGTGGQPQHF. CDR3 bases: TGTGCCAGTAGTGGGACAGGGGGCCAGCCCCAGCATTTT.

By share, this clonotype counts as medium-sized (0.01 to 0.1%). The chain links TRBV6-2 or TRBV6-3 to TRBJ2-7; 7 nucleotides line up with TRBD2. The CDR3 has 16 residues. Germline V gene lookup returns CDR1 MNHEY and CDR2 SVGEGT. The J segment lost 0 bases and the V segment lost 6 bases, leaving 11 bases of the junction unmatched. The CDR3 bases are TGTGCCAGCAGAGCATCTAGCGGAGCGGGCTCCTACGAGCAGTACTTC. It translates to CASRASSGAGSYEQYF.

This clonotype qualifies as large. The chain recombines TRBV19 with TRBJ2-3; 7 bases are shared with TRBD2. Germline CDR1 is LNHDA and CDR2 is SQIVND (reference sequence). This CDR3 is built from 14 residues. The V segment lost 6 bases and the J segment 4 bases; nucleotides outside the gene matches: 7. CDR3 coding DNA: TGTGCCAGTAGCCCTCGGCGGGAGTCAGATACGCAGTATTTT. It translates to CASSPRRESDTQYF. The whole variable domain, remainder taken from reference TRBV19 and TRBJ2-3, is DGGITQSPKYLFRKEGQNVTLSCEQNLNHDAMYWYRQDPGQGLRLIYYSQIVNDFQKGDIAEGYSVSREKKESFPLTVTSAQKNPTAFYLCASSPRRESDTQYFGPGTRLTVL.

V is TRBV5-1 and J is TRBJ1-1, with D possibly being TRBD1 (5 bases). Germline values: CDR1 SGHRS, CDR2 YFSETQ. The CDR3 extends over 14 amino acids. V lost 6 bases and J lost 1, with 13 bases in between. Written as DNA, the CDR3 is TGCGCCAGCAACCCCGACAGTCAGAACACTGAAGCTTTCTTT. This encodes CASNPDSQNTEAFF.

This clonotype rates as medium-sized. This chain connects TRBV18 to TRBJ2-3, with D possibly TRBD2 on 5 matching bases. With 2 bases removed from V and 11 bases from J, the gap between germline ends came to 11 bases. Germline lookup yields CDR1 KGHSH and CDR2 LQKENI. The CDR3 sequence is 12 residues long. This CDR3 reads CASSPATRQQYF. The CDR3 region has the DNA TGTGCCAGCTCACCAGCCACTAGACAGCAGTATTTT.

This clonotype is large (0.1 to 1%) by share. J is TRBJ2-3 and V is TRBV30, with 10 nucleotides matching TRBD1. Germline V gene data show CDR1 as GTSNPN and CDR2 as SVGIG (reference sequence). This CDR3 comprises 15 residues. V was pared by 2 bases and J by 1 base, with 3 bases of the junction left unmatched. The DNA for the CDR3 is TGTGCCTGGAGTCGGGACAGGGGCGGCACAGATACGCAGTATTTT. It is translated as CAWSRDRGGTDTQYF.

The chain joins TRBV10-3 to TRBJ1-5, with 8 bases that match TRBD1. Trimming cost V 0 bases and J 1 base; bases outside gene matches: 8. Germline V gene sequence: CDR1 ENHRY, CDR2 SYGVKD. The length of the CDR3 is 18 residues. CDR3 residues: CAISESTGGSWSNQPQHF. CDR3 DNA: TGTGCCATCAGTGAGTCTACAGGGGGAAGTTGGAGCAATCAGCCCCAGCATTTT.

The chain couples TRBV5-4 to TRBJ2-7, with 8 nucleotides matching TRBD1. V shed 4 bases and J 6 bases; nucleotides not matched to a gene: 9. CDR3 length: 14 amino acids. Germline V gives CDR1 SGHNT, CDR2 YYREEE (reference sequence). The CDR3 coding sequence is TGTGCCAGCAGCCCTGACAGGGGCCGGAGCGAGCAGTACTTC. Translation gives CASSPDRGRSEQYF.

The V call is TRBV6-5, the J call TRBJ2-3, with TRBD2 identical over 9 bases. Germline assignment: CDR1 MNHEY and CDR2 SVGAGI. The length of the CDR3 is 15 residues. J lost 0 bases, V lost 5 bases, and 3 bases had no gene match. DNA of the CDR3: TGTGCCAGCAGTGAACTAGCGGGTAGCACAGATACGCAGTATTTT. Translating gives CASSELAGSTDTQYF.

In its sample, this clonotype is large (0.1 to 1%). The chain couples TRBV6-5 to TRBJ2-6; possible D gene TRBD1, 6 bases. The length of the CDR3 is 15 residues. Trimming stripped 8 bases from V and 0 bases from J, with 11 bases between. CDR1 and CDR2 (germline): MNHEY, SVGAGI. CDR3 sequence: CASSPRGSGANVLTF. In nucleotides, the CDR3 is TGTGCCAGCTCCCCCAGGGGCTCTGGGGCCAACGTCCTGACTTTC.

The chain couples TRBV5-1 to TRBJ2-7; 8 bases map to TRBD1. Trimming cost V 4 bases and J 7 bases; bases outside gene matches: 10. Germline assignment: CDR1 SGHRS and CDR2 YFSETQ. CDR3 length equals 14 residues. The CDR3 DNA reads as TGCGCCAGCAGCCCGGGACAGGCACGGGAAGAGCAGTACTTC. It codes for CASSPGQAREEQYF.

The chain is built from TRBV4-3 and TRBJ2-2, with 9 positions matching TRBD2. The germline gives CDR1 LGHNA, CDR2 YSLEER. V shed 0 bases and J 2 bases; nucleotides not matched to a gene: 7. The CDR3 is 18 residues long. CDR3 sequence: CASSQERLAALNTGELFF. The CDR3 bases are TGCGCCAGCAGCCAAGAGAGACTAGCGGCTCTCAACACCGGGGAGCTGTTTTTT.

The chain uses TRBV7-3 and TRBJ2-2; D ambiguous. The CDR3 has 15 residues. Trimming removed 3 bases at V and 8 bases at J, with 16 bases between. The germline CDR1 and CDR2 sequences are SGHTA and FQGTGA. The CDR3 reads CASSFGRTARGELFF. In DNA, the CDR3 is TGTGCCAGCAGCTTTGGGCGGACCGCGCGGGGGGAGCTGTTTTTT. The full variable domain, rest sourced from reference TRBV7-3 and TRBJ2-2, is GAGVSQTPSNKVTEKGKYVELRCDPISGHTALYWYRQSLGQGPEFLIYFQGTGAADDSGLPNDRFFAVRPEGSVSTLKIQRTERGDSAVYLCASSFGRTARGELFFGEGSRLTVL.

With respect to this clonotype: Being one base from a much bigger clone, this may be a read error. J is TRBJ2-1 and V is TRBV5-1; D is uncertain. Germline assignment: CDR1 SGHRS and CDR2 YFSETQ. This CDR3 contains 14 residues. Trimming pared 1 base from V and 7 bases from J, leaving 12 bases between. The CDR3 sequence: CASSLSFDGNEQFF. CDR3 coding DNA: TGCGCCAGCAGCTTGAGCTTTGACGGGAATGAGCAGTTCTTC.

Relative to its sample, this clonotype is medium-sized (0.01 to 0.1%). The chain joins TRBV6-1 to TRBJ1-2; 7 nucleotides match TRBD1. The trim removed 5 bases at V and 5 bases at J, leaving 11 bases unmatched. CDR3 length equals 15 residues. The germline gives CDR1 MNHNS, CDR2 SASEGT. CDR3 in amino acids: CASSSTPGQIYGYTF. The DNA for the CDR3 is TGTGCCAGCAGTTCGACACCGGGACAGATATATGGCTACACCTTC.

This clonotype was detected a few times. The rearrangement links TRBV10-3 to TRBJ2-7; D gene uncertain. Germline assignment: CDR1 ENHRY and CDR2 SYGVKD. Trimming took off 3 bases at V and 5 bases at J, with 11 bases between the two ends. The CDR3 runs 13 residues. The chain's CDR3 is CAISDPQRDEQYF. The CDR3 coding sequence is TGTGCCATCAGTGACCCCCAACGGGACGAGCAGTACTTC.

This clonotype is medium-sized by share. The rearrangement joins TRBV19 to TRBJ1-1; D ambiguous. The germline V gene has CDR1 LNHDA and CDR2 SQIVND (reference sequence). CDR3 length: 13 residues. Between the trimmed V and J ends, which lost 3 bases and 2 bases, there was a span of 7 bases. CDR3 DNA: TGTGCCAGTAGTATCGGGCCTAACACTGAAGCTTTCTTT. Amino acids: CASSIGPNTEAFF.

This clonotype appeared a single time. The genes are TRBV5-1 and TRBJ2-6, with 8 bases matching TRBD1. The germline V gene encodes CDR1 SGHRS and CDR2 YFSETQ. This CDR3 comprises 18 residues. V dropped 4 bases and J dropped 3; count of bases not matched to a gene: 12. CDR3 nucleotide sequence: TGCGCCAGCAGCCCAGGGGGCCGGGGTTGGGGTGGGGCCAACGTCCTGACTTTC. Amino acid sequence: CASSPGGRGWGGANVLTF. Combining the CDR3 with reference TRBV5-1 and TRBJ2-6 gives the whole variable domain KAGVTQTPRYLIKTRGQQVTLSCSPISGHRSVSWYQQTPGQGLQFLFEYFSETQRNKGNFPGRFSGRQFSNSRSEMNVSTLELGDSALYLCASSPGGRGWGGANVLTFGAGSRLTVL.

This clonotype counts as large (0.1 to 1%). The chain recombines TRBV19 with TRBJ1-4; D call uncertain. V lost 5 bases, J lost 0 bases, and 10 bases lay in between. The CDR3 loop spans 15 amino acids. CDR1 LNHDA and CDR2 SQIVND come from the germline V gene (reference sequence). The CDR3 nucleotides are TGTGCCAGTAGTCCAGGATCTGCAACTAATGAAAAACTGTTTTTT. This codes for CASSPGSATNEKLFF.

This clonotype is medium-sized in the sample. CDR3: CASSPRLTGNIQYF. CDR3 bases: TGTGCCAGCAGTCCAAGATTGACGGGGAACATTCAGTACTTC. This chain joins TRBV6-6 and TRBJ2-4, with D perhaps matching TRBD2 (5 bases). Germline loops: CDR1 MNHNY, CDR2 SVGAGI (reference sequence). CDR3 length equals 14 residues. V lost 5 bases and J 7 bases, leaving 15 bases between the germline ends.

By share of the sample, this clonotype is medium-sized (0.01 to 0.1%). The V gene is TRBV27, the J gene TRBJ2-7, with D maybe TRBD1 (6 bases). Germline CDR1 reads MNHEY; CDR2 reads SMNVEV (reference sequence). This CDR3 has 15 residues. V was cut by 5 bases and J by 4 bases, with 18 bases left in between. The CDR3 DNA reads TGTGCCAGCAGTCCATCAGGGGCTCCTCCTTACGAGCAGTACTTC. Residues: CASSPSGAPPYEQYF.

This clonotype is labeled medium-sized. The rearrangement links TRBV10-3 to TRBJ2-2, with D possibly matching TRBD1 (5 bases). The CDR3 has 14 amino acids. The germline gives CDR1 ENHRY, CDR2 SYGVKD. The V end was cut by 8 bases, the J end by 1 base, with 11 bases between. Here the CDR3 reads CAIFPGWNTGELFF. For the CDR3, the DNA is TGTGCCATCTTCCCAGGGTGGAACACCGGGGAGCTGTTTTTT.

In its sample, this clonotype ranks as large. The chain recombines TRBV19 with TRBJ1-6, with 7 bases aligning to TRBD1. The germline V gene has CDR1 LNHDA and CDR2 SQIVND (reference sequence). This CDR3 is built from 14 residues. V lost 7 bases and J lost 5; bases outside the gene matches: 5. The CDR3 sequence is CASKAGQHNSPLHF. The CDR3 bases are TGTGCCAGTAAGGCGGGACAGCATAATTCACCCCTCCACTTT. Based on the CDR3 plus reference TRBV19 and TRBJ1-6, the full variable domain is DGGITQSPKYLFRKEGQNVTLSCEQNLNHDAMYWYRQDPGQGLRLIYYSQIVNDFQKGDIAEGYSVSREKKESFPLTVTSAQKNPTAFYLCASKAGQHNSPLHFGNGTRLTVT.

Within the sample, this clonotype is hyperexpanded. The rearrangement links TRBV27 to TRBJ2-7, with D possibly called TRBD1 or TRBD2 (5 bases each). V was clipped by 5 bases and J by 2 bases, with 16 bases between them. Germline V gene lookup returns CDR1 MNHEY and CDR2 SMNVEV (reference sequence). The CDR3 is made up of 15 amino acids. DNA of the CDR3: TGTGCCAGCAGTGGCTGGGGGACGGTGGCCTACGAGCAGTACTTC. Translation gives CASSGWGTVAYEQYF.

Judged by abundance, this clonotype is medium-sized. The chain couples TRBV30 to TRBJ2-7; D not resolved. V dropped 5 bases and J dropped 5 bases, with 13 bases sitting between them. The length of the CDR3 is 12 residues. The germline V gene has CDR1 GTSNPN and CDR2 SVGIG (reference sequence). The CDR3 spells CAWAPNFNEQYF. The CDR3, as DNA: TGTGCCTGGGCACCTAATTTCAACGAGCAGTACTTC.